The present entry profiles one T cell receptor beta chain with its context. Its antigen is not known. This entry comes from a study of cytomegalovirus exposure and HLA in healthy donors. Study overall: Later, an analysis reported that the approximately 120 validation repertoires had used the same platform as the 666 first-cohort repertoires.

The donors were members of the validation cohort, which comprised 90 to 150 subjects and was separate from the first cohort of fewer than 700 subjects. General study points: One later analysis, an examination of the 100 to 150 validation repertoires, found that first-cohort TCR clusters tended to co-occur in them. Cytomegalovirus-associated status was assigned to some 180 TCR beta chains.

Some clones are missing from TCRdb's copy, which holds only in-frame ones; the method was immunoSEQ multiplex PCR. The sample includes fewer than 200,000 clones, approximately 96% seen only once; the top ten take around 0.9%. V was clipped by 6 bases and J by 3 bases; unmatched bases: 8. CDR1 is MNHEY, CDR2 SMNVEV, per germline (reference sequence). The CDR3 is made up of 15 amino acids. This clonotype originated in a woman between 18 and 29 years old in good health and CMV-seronegative. The V gene is TRBV27, the J gene TRBJ1-2; 9 bases agree with TRBD1. The sample comprised PBMCs. CDR3 sequence: CASSPTGTGYYGYTF. CDR3 bases: TGTGCCAGCAGCCCGACCGGGACAGGGTACTATGGCTACACCTTC.